This T cell receptor (beta chain) was observed in a study of T-cell memory formation after mild COVID-19. TCRdb reanalysed the 5' RACE reads using MiXCR and keeps one entry per CDR3 protein. The data hold about 340,000 distinct CDR3 sequences, with around 20% observed a single time. This clonotype was picked up a small number of times. This CDR3 contains 16 residues. With V trimmed by 5 bases and J by 1 base, 10 bases remained unmatched. The chain has TRBV12-3 or TRBV12-4 and TRBJ2-7, with 8 bases lining up with TRBD1. The clonotype comes from a man aged 18 to 29 who had mild COVID-19 (a few samples of this study predate the infection). Cell type and time point are not known. Sequencing was done on a sample of PBMCs or a T cell subset sorted from them (not recorded which). CDR3 residues: CASSPQTDRGSYEQYF. The DNA for the CDR3 is TGTGCCAGCAGTCCCCAAACCGACAGGGGATCCTACGAGCAGTACTTC.